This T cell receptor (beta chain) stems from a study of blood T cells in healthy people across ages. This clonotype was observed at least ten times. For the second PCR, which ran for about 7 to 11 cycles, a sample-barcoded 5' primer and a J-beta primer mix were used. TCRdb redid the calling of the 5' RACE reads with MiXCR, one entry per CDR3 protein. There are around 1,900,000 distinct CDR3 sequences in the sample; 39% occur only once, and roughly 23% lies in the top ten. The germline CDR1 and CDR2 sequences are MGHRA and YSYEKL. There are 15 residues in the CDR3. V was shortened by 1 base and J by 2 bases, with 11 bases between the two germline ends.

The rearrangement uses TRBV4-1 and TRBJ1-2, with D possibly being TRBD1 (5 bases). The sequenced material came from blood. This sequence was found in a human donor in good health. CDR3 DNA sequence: TGCGCCAGCAGCCAAGGGGGAGAGGGGAACTATGGCTACACCTTC. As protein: CASSQGGEGNYGYTF.